The entry below gives a single TCR beta chain sequence along with its context. Its antigen is unidentified. The data are from a study of cytomegalovirus exposure and HLA in healthy donors. Findings and caveats of the study: A later analysis, which compared TCR beta chains of equal frequency, found the HLA-associated ones more clonally expanded.

Unmatched junction bases numbered 8, after V lost 6 bases and J lost 3 bases. This CDR3 has 14 amino acids. Germline V lookup: CDR1 MNHEY, CDR2 SVGAGI. These donors counted as nominally healthy when sampled, but unrecorded immune exposures were likely. Researchers ran the PCR with 60 Vbeta and 13 Jbeta primers. TCRdb keeps only in-frame clones here, not all; method: immunoSEQ multiplex PCR. The sample holds around 130,000 clones, roughly 80% seen once. The chain employs TRBV6-5 and TRBJ2-7; 7 positions agree with TRBD1. The specimen sequenced was PBMCs. This TCR was recovered from a girl aged 2 to 9 in good health and CMV-seronegative. CDR3 loop: CASRGAAGGYEQYF. In nucleotides, the CDR3 is TGTGCCAGCAGAGGGGCGGCAGGGGGCTACGAGCAGTACTTC.